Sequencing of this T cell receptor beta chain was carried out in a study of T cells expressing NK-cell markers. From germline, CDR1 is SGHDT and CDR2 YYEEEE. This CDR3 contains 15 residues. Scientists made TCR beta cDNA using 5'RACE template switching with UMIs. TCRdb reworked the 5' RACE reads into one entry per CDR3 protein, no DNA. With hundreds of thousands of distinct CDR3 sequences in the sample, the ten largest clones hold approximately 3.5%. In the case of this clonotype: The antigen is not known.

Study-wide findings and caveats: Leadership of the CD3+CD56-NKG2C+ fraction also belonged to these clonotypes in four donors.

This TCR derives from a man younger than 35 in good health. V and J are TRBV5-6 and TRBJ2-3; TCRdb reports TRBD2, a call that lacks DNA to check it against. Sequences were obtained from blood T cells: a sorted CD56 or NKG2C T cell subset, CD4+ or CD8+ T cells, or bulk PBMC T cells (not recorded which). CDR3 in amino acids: CASSVTSGMADTQYF.